These 17 T cell receptor beta chains share one sample of origin, sequenced in a study of technical replicates of blood from several donors. The assay was immunoSEQ multiplex PCR, and TCRdb's table has in-frame clones only and misses some. The table records about 73,000 clones, 93% of them present only once. Material: T cells isolated from PBMCs. Receptor source: a human donor in good health.

This clone has just a few counts. The chain joins TRBV19 to TRBJ2-7, with 7 bases matching TRBD1. V gave up 5 bases and J gave up 4 bases; unmatched junction bases: 8. Germline values: CDR1 LNHDA, CDR2 SQIVND (reference sequence). The CDR3 is 14 residues long. The CDR3 here is CASSPRTGDYEQYF. CDR3 bases: TGTGCCAGTAGTCCCCGTACAGGGGATTACGAGCAGTACTTC.

The rearrangement uses TRBV6-1 and TRBJ2-3; 10 nucleotides agree with TRBD2. Germline V gene data show CDR1 as MNHNS and CDR2 as SASEGT. V lost 3 bases, J lost 3 bases, and 9 bases stayed unmatched. The CDR3 spans 17 residues. CDR3 coding DNA: TGTGCCAGCAGTGATCCTGACGGACTAGCGGATACAGATACGCAGTATTTT. This gives the protein CASSDPDGLADTDTQYF.

CDR3 protein: CASSIDGQGKAGELFF. The CDR3 DNA follows: TGTGCCAGTAGTATTGATGGACAGGGGAAGGCCGGGGAGCTGTTTTTT. The chain joins TRBV19 to TRBJ2-2; 9 bases match TRBD1. The V and J ends lost 3 bases and 6 bases, in that order; junction bases with no gene match: 8. This CDR3 region has 16 residues. Germline assignment: CDR1 LNHDA and CDR2 SQIVND (reference sequence).

The V call is TRBV5-1, the J call TRBJ1-1; TRBD1 might be the D (6 bases). The CDR3 spans 17 residues. The V end lost 4 bases, the J end lost 3 bases, and 22 bases lay between the germline ends. Germline V gene lookup returns CDR1 SGHRS and CDR2 YFSETQ. As DNA, the CDR3 is TGCGCCAGCAGCGAGGGGGGCGGGGGGCTTTTGGACACTGAAGCTTTCTTT. Encoded protein: CASSEGGGGLLDTEAFF.

V is TRBV19 and J is TRBJ1-5; TRBD1 agrees at 8 bases. Germline V gene data show CDR1 as LNHDA and CDR2 as SQIVND (reference sequence). J gave up 6 bases and V 4 bases, and 14 bases lay outside the gene matches. There are 17 residues in the CDR3. In DNA form, the CDR3 reads TGTGCCAGTAGTAAGGGCCCAAGACAGGGGTATCCTCAGCCCCAGCATTTT. Translated, it gives CASSKGPRQGYPQPQHF.

The chain is built from TRBV5-6 and TRBJ1-4; a possible D gene is TRBD1 (6 bases). Germline lookup yields CDR1 SGHDT and CDR2 YYEEEE. This CDR3 has 15 residues. Trimming left V 0 bases short and J 6 bases short, with 12 bases between. The chain's CDR3 is CASSLGGGAHEKLFF. CDR3 nucleotides: TGTGCCAGCAGCTTGGGCGGGGGCGCCCATGAAAAACTGTTTTTT.

The J gene is TRBJ2-5, the V gene TRBV11-2; D remains ambiguous. V lost 2 bases and J lost 4, with 8 bases in between. Germline lookup yields CDR1 SGHAT and CDR2 FQNNGV. The CDR3 runs 13 residues. The CDR3 region has the DNA TGTGCCAGCAGCTTACCCCCAGGAGAGACCCAGTACTTC. It is translated as CASSLPPGETQYF. The full variable domain, in which reference TRBV11-2 and TRBJ2-5 provide the parts outside the CDR3, is EAGVAQSPRYKIIEKRQSVAFWCNPISGHATLYWYQQILGQGPKLLIQFQNNGVVDDSQLPKDRFSAERLKGVDSTLKIQPAKLEDSAVYLCASSLPPGETQYFGPGTRLLVL.

This chain connects TRBV7-9 to TRBJ1-1; D unresolved. The germline CDR1 and CDR2 sequences are SEHNR and FQNEAQ (reference sequence). The CDR3 has 13 residues. V lost 10 bases to trimming and J lost 0 bases, with 12 bases between them. The CDR3 reads CAIQTTMNTEAFF. The CDR3 bases are TGTGCCATCCAAACAACTATGAACACTGAAGCTTTCTTT.

The chain uses TRBV10-3 and TRBJ2-7; 8 bases are shared with TRBD2. Germline CDR1 ENHRY, CDR2 SYGVKD. V was pared by 7 bases and J by 2 bases, with 4 bases of the junction left unmatched. The CDR3 is made up of 13 amino acids. The CDR3 loop reads CAITREGAYEQYF. The CDR3 nucleotides read TGTGCCATCACTCGGGAGGGTGCCTACGAGCAGTACTTC.

The chain is built from TRBV4-1 and TRBJ2-7; 7 nucleotides align to TRBD2. The germline V gene encodes CDR1 MGHRA and CDR2 YSYEKL. The CDR3 loop spans 15 amino acids. The V segment lost 3 bases and the J segment 5 bases; nucleotides outside the gene matches: 10. The CDR3 region has the DNA TGCGCCAGCAGCCATCCCGGACTAGAGGCCGACGAGCAGTACTTC. It translates to CASSHPGLEADEQYF.

This chain connects TRBV5-1 to TRBJ1-2; D unresolved. Trimming took 0 bases from V and 7 from J, leaving 19 bases between them. The CDR3 length is 16 residues. Germline assignment: CDR1 SGHRS and CDR2 YFSETQ. This chain's CDR3 is CASSLDPEGGLGGYTF. The CDR3 DNA is TGCGCCAGCAGCTTGGACCCCGAAGGCGGTTTGGGTGGCTACACCTTC.

The chain links TRBV6-5 to TRBJ2-3; 9 bases match TRBD2. The CDR3 is 14 residues long. V shed 5 bases and J 5 bases; nucleotides not matched to a gene: 5. The germline CDR1 and CDR2 sequences are MNHEY and SVGAGI. The CDR3 reads CASSLAGNRDTQYF. The CDR3 DNA reads as TGTGCCAGCAGTCTAGCGGGGAATCGAGATACGCAGTATTTT.

This clone was picked up a small number of times. The chain couples TRBV9 to TRBJ2-5; perhaps TRBD1 as D (5 bases). Per the germline V gene, CDR1 is SGDLS and CDR2 is YYNGEE. Trimming took 0 bases from V and 1 from J, leaving 10 bases between them. This CDR3 region has 15 residues. CDR3 region: CASSVVWGGQETQYF. In DNA, the CDR3 is TGTGCCAGCAGCGTAGTCTGGGGCGGCCAAGAGACCCAGTACTTC.

The CDR3 nucleotides read TGTGCCAGCAGTGAAGCGCTAGCGGGGGGAAGAGATACGCAGTATTTT. Its translation: CASSEALAGGRDTQYF. The chain employs TRBV2 and TRBJ2-3, with 11 bases matching TRBD2. The germline V gene has CDR1 SNHLY and CDR2 FYNNEI. This CDR3 is built from 16 residues. V was clipped by 0 bases and J by 5 bases; unmatched bases: 4.

V and J are TRBV9 and TRBJ2-7; 9 nucleotides line up with TRBD2. The CDR3 length is 17 residues. CDR1 SGDLS and CDR2 YYNGEE come from the germline V gene. Trimming removed 4 bases from V and 3 bases from J; junction bases left unmatched: 14. The CDR3 reads CASSPHRDSGSFYEQYF. The CDR3 nucleotides are TGTGCCAGCAGCCCCCACCGAGATAGCGGGAGTTTCTACGAGCAGTACTTC.

This clone was seen only once. The chain uses TRBV7-6 and TRBJ2-7, with a possible D match to TRBD1 (5 bases). V was pared by 6 bases and J by 5 bases, with 11 bases between. There are 12 residues in the CDR3. Germline loops: CDR1 SGHVS, CDR2 FNYEAQ. Here the CDR3 reads CASSSGSNEQYF. The CDR3 DNA reads TGTGCCAGCAGTTCAGGGTCTAACGAGCAGTACTTC.

The genes are TRBV28 and TRBJ1-1; D may be TRBD1 (6 bases). CDR1 is MDHEN, CDR2 SYDVKM, per germline. The ends were cut back, 7 bases at V and 4 bases at J, with 25 bases in the middle. The CDR3 extends over 17 amino acids. CDR3 amino acids: CASTFTLDEGVGTEAFF. As DNA, the CDR3 is TGTGCCAGCACATTCACACTTGATGAGGGGGTAGGCACTGAAGCTTTCTTT.